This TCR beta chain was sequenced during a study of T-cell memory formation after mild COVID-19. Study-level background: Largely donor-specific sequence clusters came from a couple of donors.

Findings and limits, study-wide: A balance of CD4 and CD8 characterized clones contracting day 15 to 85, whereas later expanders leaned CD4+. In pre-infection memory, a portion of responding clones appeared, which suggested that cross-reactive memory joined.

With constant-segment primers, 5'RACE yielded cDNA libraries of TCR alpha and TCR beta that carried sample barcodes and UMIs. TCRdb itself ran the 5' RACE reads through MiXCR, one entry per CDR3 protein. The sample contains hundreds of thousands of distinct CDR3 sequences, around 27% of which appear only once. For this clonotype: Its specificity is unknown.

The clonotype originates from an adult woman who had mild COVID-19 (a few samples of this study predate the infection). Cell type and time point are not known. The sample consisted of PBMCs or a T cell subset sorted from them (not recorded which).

The CDR3 DNA reads as TGTGCCACCAGCAGGTGGGGACAGAAAAATCACCAAGAGACCCAGTACTTC. Translating gives CATSRWGQKNHQETQYF. The chain has TRBV15 and TRBJ2-5, with 7 positions matching TRBD1. The CDR3 extends over 17 amino acids. Trimming took 3 bases from V and 0 from J; bases not matched to a gene: 10. Looked up from germline, CDR1 is LNHNV and CDR2 is YYDKDF (reference sequence).